In its sample, the clone carrying this T cell receptor (beta chain) was seen once. Its target is not known. This CDR3 spans 15 amino acids. Germline V gives CDR1 LGHNA, CDR2 YSLEER. The V and J ends lost 0 bases and 3 bases respectively, with 11 bases between them. cDNA molecules carried unique molecular identifiers, and template switching added a universal primer site. TCRdb reanalysed the 5' RACE reads using MiXCR and keeps one entry per CDR3 protein. The repertoire includes about 700,000 distinct CDR3 sequences, over 5% of them detected once, and roughly 1.8% sits in the top ten. The sample originates from a study of identical twins. Study observations and caveats: Zero-insertion results could be subject to partial confounding by invariant MAIT and iNKT cells. Out-of-frame alpha sequences common to twins were enriched for low generation probability.

The clonotype originates from a man aged 18 to 35 in good health. The rearrangement joins TRBV4-3 to TRBJ2-5, with D maybe TRBD1 (5 bases). The specimen sequenced was naive T cells sorted from blood. This CDR3 reads CASSQDAGYEETQYF. CDR3 coding DNA: TGCGCCAGCAGCCAAGATGCAGGGTACGAAGAGACCCAGTACTTC.